The rows below give T cell receptor beta chains drawn from one sample of a study of T cell repertoires in cytomegalovirus infection. One entry per CDR3 protein results from TCRdb running MiXCR on the reads. Among 100,000 to 150,000 distinct CDR3 sequences listed, roughly 9% were seen once. The sequenced sample consisted of PBMCs. The receptors shown here come from a human donor in good health (CMV status not recorded). Some clones in this sample may be carry-over from other donors' samples. CDR3s include the opening cysteine and the closing phenylalanine or tryptophan. A D gene is named only where the DNA matches it firmly. Clone size is given for some rows only: seen once, a few or many times, or a class if the clone is expanded.

clone size: many
J gene: TRBJ1-3
D gene: TRBD1
V gene: TRBV20-1
CDR3 protein: CSASQTDRGPGNTIYF
CDR3 DNA: TGCAGTGCTTCACAAACCGACAGGGGGCCTGGAAACACCATATATTTT

clone size: few
J gene: TRBJ2-2
D gene: TRBD2
V gene: TRBV14
CDR3 protein: CASSQVGGTGAGELFF
CDR3 DNA: TGTGCCAGCAGCCAAGTCGGGGGGACTGGGGCCGGGGAGCTGTTTTTT

clone size: NA
J gene: TRBJ2-6
D gene: NA
V gene: TRBV29-1
CDR3 protein: CSVGGNVLTF
CDR3 DNA: TGCAGCGTTGGCGGCAACGTCCTGACTTTC

clone size: many
J gene: TRBJ2-7
D gene: NA
V gene: TRBV10-3
CDR3 protein: CAANGRGLSYEQYF
CDR3 DNA: TGTGCCGCCAATGGACGGGGGCTCTCCTACGAGCAGTACTTC

clone size: few
J gene: TRBJ2-1
D gene: NA
V gene: TRBV4-2
CDR3 protein: CASSQEQAASVGEQFF
CDR3 DNA: TGTGCCAGCAGCCAAGAACAGGCGGCTAGCGTCGGTGAGCAGTTCTTC

clone size: many
J gene: TRBJ1-1
D gene: NA
V gene: TRBV7-2
CDR3 protein: CASSLAPGNTEAFF
CDR3 DNA: TGTGCCAGCAGCTTAGCCCCAGGGAACACTGAAGCTTTCTTT

clone size: NA
J gene: TRBJ2-5
D gene: NA
V gene: TRBV9
CDR3 protein: CASSVGGSRGSETQYF
CDR3 DNA: TGTGCCAGCAGCGTCGGGGGCTCGAGGGGGTCGGAGACCCAGTACTTC

clone size: few
J gene: TRBJ2-7
D gene: TRBD1
V gene: TRBV12-3/TRBV12-4
CDR3 protein: CASSTGQGQNF
CDR3 DNA: TGTGCCAGCAGTACCGGACAGGGACAGAACTTC

clone size: many
J gene: TRBJ2-1
D gene: TRBD1
V gene: TRBV11-1
CDR3 protein: CASSDRDRGHNEQFF
CDR3 DNA: TGTGCCAGCAGCGACCGGGACAGAGGTCACAATGAGCAGTTCTTC

clone size: few
J gene: TRBJ2-1
D gene: TRBD1
V gene: TRBV20-1
CDR3 protein: CSARQGASSSYNEQFF
CDR3 DNA: TGCAGTGCTAGACAGGGGGCCTCGAGCTCCTACAATGAGCAGTTCTTC

clone size: many
J gene: TRBJ1-1
D gene: TRBD1
V gene: TRBV12-3/TRBV12-4
CDR3 protein: CASSRTGQTTEAFF
CDR3 DNA: TGTGCCAGCAGTCGGACAGGGCAGACCACTGAAGCTTTCTTT

clone size: few
J gene: TRBJ2-7
D gene: NA
V gene: TRBV12-3/TRBV12-4
CDR3 protein: CASSFLEQYF
CDR3 DNA: TGTGCCAGCAGTTTCCTGGAGCAGTACTTC

clone size: many
J gene: TRBJ2-1
D gene: NA
V gene: TRBV7-9
CDR3 protein: CAIALHNEQFF
CDR3 DNA: TGTGCCATCGCACTGCACAATGAGCAGTTCTTC

clone size: NA
J gene: TRBJ2-7
D gene: TRBD1
V gene: TRBV23-1
CDR3 protein: CASSQLGQGASYEQYF
CDR3 DNA: TGCGCCAGCAGTCAACTCGGACAGGGAGCCTCCTACGAGCAGTACTTC

clone size: many
J gene: TRBJ2-2
D gene: NA
V gene: TRBV28
CDR3 protein: CASSNPGELFF
CDR3 DNA: TGTGCCAGCTCGAACCCCGGGGAGCTGTTTTTT

clone size: many
J gene: TRBJ2-1
D gene: NA
V gene: TRBV12-3/TRBV12-4
CDR3 protein: CASTLSGGLTYNEQFF
CDR3 DNA: TGTGCCAGCACTCTGTCCGGGGGACTGACCTACAATGAGCAGTTCTTC

clone size: many
J gene: TRBJ1-3
D gene: NA
V gene: TRBV2
CDR3 protein: CASSESWGRGNTIYF
CDR3 DNA: TGTGCCAGCAGTGAATCCTGGGGGAGAGGAAACACCATATATTTT

clone size: many
J gene: TRBJ2-1
D gene: NA
V gene: TRBV11-3
CDR3 protein: CASSPTLGESSYNEQFF
CDR3 DNA: TGTGCCAGCAGCCCCACTCTGGGAGAGAGCTCCTACAATGAGCAGTTCTTC

clone size: many
J gene: TRBJ2-7
D gene: TRBD1
V gene: TRBV28
CDR3 protein: CASSLPRGISYEQYF
CDR3 DNA: TGTGCCAGCAGTTTACCCAGGGGGATCTCCTACGAGCAGTACTTC

clone size: many
J gene: TRBJ2-3
D gene: NA
V gene: TRBV11-2
CDR3 protein: CASSFSGGPDTQYF
CDR3 DNA: TGTGCCAGCAGCTTTAGTGGGGGGCCCGATACGCAGTATTTT

clone size: many
J gene: TRBJ2-1
D gene: TRBD1
V gene: TRBV19
CDR3 protein: CASSGQGNLDNEQFF
CDR3 DNA: TGTGCCAGTAGCGGACAGGGAAATCTTGACAATGAGCAGTTCTTC

clone size: few
J gene: TRBJ2-5
D gene: TRBD1
V gene: TRBV5-4
CDR3 protein: CASSSGQGAETQYF
CDR3 DNA: TGTGCCAGCAGCTCGGGACAGGGGGCCGAGACCCAGTACTTC

clone size: few
J gene: TRBJ2-3
D gene: TRBD1
V gene: TRBV6-6
CDR3 protein: CASRSGGGIDTQYF
CDR3 DNA: TGTGCCAGCAGGTCAGGGGGCGGAATTGATACGCAGTATTTT

clone size: many
J gene: TRBJ1-1
D gene: TRBD1
V gene: TRBV11-2
CDR3 protein: CASSFWGGQVASDAEAFF
CDR3 DNA: TGTGCCAGCAGCTTTTGGGGGGGACAGGTGGCATCAGACGCTGAAGCTTTCTTT

clone size: few
J gene: TRBJ1-6
D gene: TRBD1
V gene: TRBV6-2/TRBV6-3
CDR3 protein: CASGQGNSPLHF
CDR3 DNA: TGTGCCAGCGGACAGGGGAATTCACCCCTCCACTTT

clone size: few
J gene: TRBJ1-4
D gene: NA
V gene: TRBV14
CDR3 protein: CASSQDRAEKLFF
CDR3 DNA: TGTGCCAGCAGCCAAGACAGGGCTGAAAAACTGTTTTTT

clone size: many
J gene: TRBJ2-3
D gene: NA
V gene: TRBV6-6
CDR3 protein: CASSYSGKELTPDTQYF
CDR3 DNA: TGTGCCAGCAGTTACTCGGGCAAAGAGCTAACCCCAGATACGCAGTATTTT

clone size: NA
J gene: TRBJ1-4
D gene: NA
V gene: TRBV28
CDR3 protein: CASSSPETGNEKLFF
CDR3 DNA: TGTGCCAGCAGTTCTCCCGAGACGGGTAATGAAAAACTGTTTTTT

clone size: many
J gene: TRBJ2-7
D gene: TRBD1
V gene: TRBV7-3
CDR3 protein: CASSFGTGKTYEQYF
CDR3 DNA: TGTGCCAGCAGCTTTGGGACAGGGAAGACCTACGAGCAGTACTTC

clone size: many
J gene: TRBJ1-2
D gene: NA
V gene: TRBV19
CDR3 protein: CASSIGQAAYGYTF
CDR3 DNA: TGTGCCAGTAGTATTGGACAAGCTGCGTATGGCTACACCTTC

clone size: few
J gene: TRBJ2-7
D gene: TRBD2
V gene: TRBV5-1
CDR3 protein: CASSDTPGRDEQYF
CDR3 DNA: TGCGCCAGCAGCGATACCCCAGGGAGGGACGAGCAGTACTTC

clone size: NA
J gene: TRBJ2-3
D gene: TRBD1
V gene: TRBV2
CDR3 protein: CASRTGPWGTDTQYF
CDR3 DNA: TGTGCCAGCCGGACAGGCCCTTGGGGCACAGATACGCAGTATTTT

clone size: many
J gene: TRBJ2-3
D gene: NA
V gene: TRBV12-3/TRBV12-4
CDR3 protein: CASQNTRTDTQYF
CDR3 DNA: TGTGCCAGTCAGAACACACGCACAGATACGCAGTATTTT

clone size: many
J gene: TRBJ1-2
D gene: TRBD1
V gene: TRBV13
CDR3 protein: CASSGQGARGYGYTF
CDR3 DNA: TGTGCCAGCAGCGGACAGGGGGCGCGCGGCTATGGCTACACCTTC

clone size: many
J gene: TRBJ2-3
D gene: NA
V gene: TRBV28
CDR3 protein: CASSFSQSGSTDTQYF
CDR3 DNA: TGTGCCAGCAGTTTTTCTCAATCCGGCAGCACAGATACGCAGTATTTT

clone size: many
J gene: TRBJ1-2
D gene: NA
V gene: TRBV7-9
CDR3 protein: CASSFGENYGYTF
CDR3 DNA: TGTGCCAGCAGCTTTGGGGAGAACTATGGCTACACCTTC

clone size: many
J gene: TRBJ1-6
D gene: NA
V gene: TRBV7-2
CDR3 protein: CASSPTRNNSPLHF
CDR3 DNA: TGTGCCAGCAGCCCGACAAGGAATAATTCACCCCTCCACTTT

clone size: many
J gene: TRBJ2-5
D gene: NA
V gene: TRBV7-9
CDR3 protein: CASSLGIRYVEEETQYF
CDR3 DNA: TGTGCCAGCAGCTTAGGTATCCGGTATGTCGAAGAAGAGACCCAGTACTTC

clone size: many
J gene: TRBJ1-1
D gene: NA
V gene: TRBV28
CDR3 protein: CASSLSQGNTEAFF
CDR3 DNA: TGTGCCAGCAGTTTATCACAGGGGAACACTGAAGCTTTCTTT

clone size: few
J gene: TRBJ1-1
D gene: TRBD1
V gene: TRBV3-1
CDR3 protein: CASRGRQGNTEAFF
CDR3 DNA: TGTGCCAGCAGAGGCCGACAGGGGAACACTGAAGCTTTCTTT

clone size: few
J gene: TRBJ2-7
D gene: NA
V gene: TRBV29-1
CDR3 protein: CSVEAAYEQYF
CDR3 DNA: TGCAGCGTTGAGGCGGCGTACGAGCAGTACTTC

clone size: many
J gene: TRBJ2-2
D gene: NA
V gene: TRBV5-4
CDR3 protein: CASSDGGGTGELFF
CDR3 DNA: TGTGCCAGCAGCGACGGAGGAGGCACCGGGGAGCTGTTTTTT

clone size: many
J gene: TRBJ2-3
D gene: NA
V gene: TRBV28
CDR3 protein: CASSQLGVTSTDTQYF
CDR3 DNA: TGTGCCAGCAGTCAACTCGGGGTGACTAGCACAGATACGCAGTATTTT

clone size: few
J gene: TRBJ2-1
D gene: NA
V gene: TRBV7-9
CDR3 protein: CASKQKGGEVF
CDR3 DNA: TGTGCCAGCAAGCAGAAGGGGGGGGAAGTCTTC

clone size: many
J gene: TRBJ2-1
D gene: NA
V gene: TRBV7-6
CDR3 protein: CASSLGQVLYNEQFF
CDR3 DNA: TGTGCCAGCAGCTTAGGCCAGGTCCTCTACAATGAGCAGTTCTTC

clone size: few
J gene: TRBJ1-1
D gene: NA
V gene: TRBV29-1
CDR3 protein: CSAATGGNGEAFF
CDR3 DNA: TGCAGCGCCGCTACGGGGGGGAATGGTGAAGCTTTCTTT

clone size: many
J gene: TRBJ2-7
D gene: TRBD1
V gene: TRBV7-2
CDR3 protein: CASSIGQGSSYEQYF
CDR3 DNA: TGTGCCAGCAGCATTGGACAGGGGTCCTCCTACGAGCAGTACTTC

clone size: many
J gene: TRBJ2-1
D gene: NA
V gene: TRBV20-1
CDR3 protein: CSAVPLKGVYNEQFF
CDR3 DNA: TGCAGTGCTGTCCCATTAAAGGGAGTCTACAATGAGCAGTTCTTC

clone size: many
J gene: TRBJ2-7
D gene: NA
V gene: TRBV6-5
CDR3 protein: CASTQSGEQYF
CDR3 DNA: TGTGCCAGCACCCAAAGTGGGGAGCAGTACTTC

clone size: few
J gene: TRBJ2-7
D gene: TRBD2
V gene: TRBV20-1
CDR3 protein: CSARDGTGRTSGFAYEQYF
CDR3 DNA: TGCAGTGCTAGAGATGGCACAGGGAGAACTAGCGGTTTCGCCTACGAGCAGTACTTC

clone size: many
J gene: TRBJ1-1
D gene: NA
V gene: TRBV14
CDR3 protein: CASSPGREAFF
CDR3 DNA: TGTGCCAGCAGCCCGGGCCGAGAAGCTTTCTTT

clone size: many
J gene: TRBJ2-3
D gene: NA
V gene: TRBV12-3/TRBV12-4
CDR3 protein: CASSLMGARVTQYF
CDR3 DNA: TGTGCCAGCAGTTTAATGGGAGCGAGAGTGACGCAGTATTTT

clone size: many
J gene: TRBJ1-3
D gene: NA
V gene: TRBV5-1
CDR3 protein: CASTPQGTGSGNTIYF
CDR3 DNA: TGCGCCAGCACCCCCCAGGGTACTGGCTCTGGAAACACCATATATTTT

clone size: many
J gene: TRBJ2-1
D gene: TRBD1
V gene: TRBV19
CDR3 protein: CASSILGQGSWNEQFF
CDR3 DNA: TGTGCCAGTAGTATCCTTGGACAGGGAAGTTGGAATGAGCAGTTCTTC

clone size: many
J gene: TRBJ2-2
D gene: NA
V gene: TRBV12-3/TRBV12-4
CDR3 protein: CASSFIGGTGELFF
CDR3 DNA: TGTGCCAGCAGTTTTATAGGGGGAACCGGGGAGCTGTTTTTT